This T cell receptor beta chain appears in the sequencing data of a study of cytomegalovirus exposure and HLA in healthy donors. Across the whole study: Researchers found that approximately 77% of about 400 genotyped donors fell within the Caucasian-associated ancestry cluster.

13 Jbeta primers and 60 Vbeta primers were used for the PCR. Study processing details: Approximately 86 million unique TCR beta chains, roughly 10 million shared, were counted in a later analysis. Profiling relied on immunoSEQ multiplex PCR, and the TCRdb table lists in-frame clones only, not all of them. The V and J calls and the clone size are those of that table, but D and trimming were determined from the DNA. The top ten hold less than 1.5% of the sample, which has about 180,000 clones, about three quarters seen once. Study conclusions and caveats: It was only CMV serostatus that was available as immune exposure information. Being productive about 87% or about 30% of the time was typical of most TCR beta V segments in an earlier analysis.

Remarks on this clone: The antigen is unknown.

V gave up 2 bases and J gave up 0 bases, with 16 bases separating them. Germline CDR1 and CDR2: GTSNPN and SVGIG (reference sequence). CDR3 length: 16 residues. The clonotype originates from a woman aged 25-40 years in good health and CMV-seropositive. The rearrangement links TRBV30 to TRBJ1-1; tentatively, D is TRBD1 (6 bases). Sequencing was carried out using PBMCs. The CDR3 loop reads CAWSSPVDRLNTEAFF. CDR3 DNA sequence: TGTGCCTGGAGTTCCCCCGTGGACAGACTGAACACTGAAGCTTTCTTT.